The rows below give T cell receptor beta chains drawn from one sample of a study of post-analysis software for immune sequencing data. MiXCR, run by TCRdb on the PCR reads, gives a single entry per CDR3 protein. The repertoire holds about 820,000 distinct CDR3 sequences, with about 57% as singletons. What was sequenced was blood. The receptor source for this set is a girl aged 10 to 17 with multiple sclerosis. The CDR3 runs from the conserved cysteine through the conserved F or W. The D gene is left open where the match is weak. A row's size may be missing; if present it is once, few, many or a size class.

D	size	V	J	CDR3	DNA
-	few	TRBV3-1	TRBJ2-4	CASSQLAAKNIQYF	TGTGCCAGCAGCCAGCTAGCGGCCAAAAACATTCAGTACTTC
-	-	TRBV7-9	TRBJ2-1	CASSFSQPVYNEQFF	TGTGCCAGCAGCTTCAGTCAGCCCGTTTACAATGAGCAGTTCTTC
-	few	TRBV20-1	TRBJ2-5	CSARDSETFQETQYF	TGCAGTGCTAGAGACAGTGAGACATTCCAAGAGACCCAGTACTTC
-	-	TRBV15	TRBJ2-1	CATSRDRSGSYNEQFF	TGTGCCACCAGCAGAGATAGGAGCGGGTCCTATAATGAGCAGTTCTTC
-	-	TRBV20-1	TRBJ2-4	CSARPGLGKNIQYF	TGCAGTGCGCGACCGGGACTCGGTAAAAACATTCAGTACTTC
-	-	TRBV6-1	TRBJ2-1	CASKRRAAMYNEQFF	TGTGCCAGCAAGAGGCGAGCGGCAATGTACAATGAGCAGTTCTTC
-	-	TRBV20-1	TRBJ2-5	CSARDSQKQETQYF	TGCAGTGCTAGAGATTCCCAAAAACAAGAGACCCAGTACTTC
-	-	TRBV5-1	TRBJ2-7	CASSSGRGFYEQYF	TGCGCCAGCAGCTCGGGACGGGGCTTTTACGAGCAGTACTTC
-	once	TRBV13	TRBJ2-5	CASSFYMDQETQYF	TGTGCCAGCAGCTTCTATATGGACCAAGAGACCCAGTACTTC
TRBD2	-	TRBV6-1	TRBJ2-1	CASSNLAGEQFF	TGTGCCAGCAGTAACTTAGCGGGTGAGCAGTTCTTC
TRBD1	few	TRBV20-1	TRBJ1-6	CSALATGGFRNSPLHF	TGCAGTGCATTGGCGACAGGGGGCTTCCGGAATTCACCCCTCCACTTT
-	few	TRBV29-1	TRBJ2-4	CSVEVLQGIQYF	TGCAGCGTTGAAGTCTTACAGGGCATTCAGTACTTC
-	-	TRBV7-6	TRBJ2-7	CASSLVGGPDEQYF	TGTGCCAGCAGCTTAGTGGGGGGGCCCGACGAGCAGTACTTC
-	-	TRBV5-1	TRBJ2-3	CASSLVAGFGTDTQYF	TGCGCCAGCAGCTTGGTGGCGGGATTCGGGACAGATACGCAGTATTTT
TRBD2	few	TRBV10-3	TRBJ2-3	CAISETSGGGTDTQYF	TGTGCCATCAGTGAGACTAGCGGGGGGGGCACAGATACGCAGTATTTT
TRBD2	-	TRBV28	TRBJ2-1	CASSLPGTSGYNEQFF	TGTGCCAGCAGTTTACCCGGGACTAGCGGCTACAATGAGCAGTTCTTC
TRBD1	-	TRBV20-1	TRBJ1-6	CSAREGGSSPLHF	TGCAGTGCTAGAGAAGGGGGCAGCTCACCCCTCCACTTT
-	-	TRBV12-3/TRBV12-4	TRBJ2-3	CASSFPAPTDTQYF	TGTGCCAGCAGTTTTCCTGCACCCACAGATACGCAGTATTTT
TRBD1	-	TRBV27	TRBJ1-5	CASSVGQGLDQPQHF	TGTGCCAGCAGCGTGGGACAGGGCCTCGATCAGCCCCAGCATTTT
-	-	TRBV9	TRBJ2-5	CASSANRDRGQETQYF	TGTGCCAGCAGCGCAAACCGGGACCGCGGTCAAGAGACCCAGTACTTC
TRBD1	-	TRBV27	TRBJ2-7	CASSLYSTGAVTTYEQYF	TGTGCCAGCAGTTTATACTCCACAGGGGCGGTTACAACCTACGAGCAGTACTTC
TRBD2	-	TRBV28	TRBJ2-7	CASTPGRDEQYF	TGTGCCAGCACACCAGGGAGGGACGAGCAGTACTTC
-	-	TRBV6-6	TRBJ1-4	CASTSDSRDRKELFF	TGTGCCAGCACTTCGGACAGCCGAGACCGAAAGGAACTGTTTTTT
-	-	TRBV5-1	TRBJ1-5	CASSLEGGGPQHF	TGCGCCAGCAGCTTGGAGGGAGGAGGACCCCAGCATTTT
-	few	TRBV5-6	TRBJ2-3	CASSLGHTDTQYF	TGTGCCAGCAGCTTGGGACACACAGATACGCAGTATTTT
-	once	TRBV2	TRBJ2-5	CASVYTGPPETQYF	TGTGCCAGCGTGTACACAGGGCCCCCAGAGACCCAGTACTTC
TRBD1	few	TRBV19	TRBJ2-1	CASSIDGGTGIGPYNEQFF	TGTGCCAGTAGTATAGATGGGGGGACAGGGATTGGTCCGTACAATGAGCAGTTCTTC
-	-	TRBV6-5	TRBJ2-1	CASSYSSTGESNEQFF	TGTGCCAGCAGTTACTCGAGTACGGGAGAATCCAATGAGCAGTTCTTC
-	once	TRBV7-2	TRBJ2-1	CASSYTGGYNEQFF	TGTGCCAGCAGCTATACAGGTGGCTACAATGAGCAGTTCTTC
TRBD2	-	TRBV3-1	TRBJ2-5	CASSQPSGGIETQYF	TGTGCCAGCAGCCAGCCTAGCGGGGGGATCGAGACCCAGTACTTC
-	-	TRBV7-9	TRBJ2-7	CASSFPDGSYEQYF	TGTGCCAGCAGCTTCCCGGACGGGTCCTACGAGCAGTACTTC
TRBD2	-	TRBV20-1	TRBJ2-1	CSASLAGGSYNEQFF	TGCAGTGCGTCCCTAGCGGGGGGCTCCTACAATGAGCAGTTCTTC
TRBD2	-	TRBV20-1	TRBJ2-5	CSARAGLAGEETQYF	TGCAGTGCTAGGGCTGGACTAGCGGGAGAAGAGACCCAGTACTTC
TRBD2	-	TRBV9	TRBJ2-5	CASSVASGAETQYF	TGTGCCAGCAGCGTGGCTAGCGGGGCGGAGACCCAGTACTTC
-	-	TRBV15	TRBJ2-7	CATSTLVGWEQYF	TGTGCCACCAGCACTTTAGTGGGGTGGGAGCAGTACTTC
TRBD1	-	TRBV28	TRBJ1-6	CAGGVAGGGSPLHF	TGTGCCGGCGGGGTGGCAGGGGGCGGGTCACCCCTCCACTTT
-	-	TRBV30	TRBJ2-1	CALQGSSYNEQFF	TGTGCCCTCCAGGGGAGCTCCTACAATGAGCAGTTCTTC